The clone carrying this TCR beta chain was seen a few times. No antigen is known for it. These data come from a study of blood T cells in healthy people across ages. Study findings and constraints: It was held that diversity estimates obtained from one million T cells represented underestimates. Naive and antigen-experienced cells could not be conclusively compared, given unsorted PBMCs. Greater diversity and more naive CD4+ cells were seen in long-lived donors than in aged donors. In older individuals, TCR beta diversity per million T cells was lower, falling roughly linearly with age.

Alongside a J-beta primer mix, a sample-barcoded 5' primer served in a second PCR lasting about 7 to 12 cycles. TCRdb ran MiXCR on the 5' RACE reads and lists one entry per CDR3 protein. This sample carries 950,000 to 1,200,000 distinct CDR3 sequences, around two fifths of them seen once, and the ten largest clones take less than 15%. V lost 3 bases and J lost 3; bases outside the gene matches: 5. This CDR3 region has 16 residues. Germline CDR1 MNHNS, CDR2 SASEGT. The receptor was isolated from a man between 18 and 35 years old in good health. Source material: blood. The chain combines TRBV6-1 with TRBJ2-3; 11 nucleotides line up with TRBD2. CDR3 DNA sequence: TGTGCCAGCAGTGACCTACTAGCGGGGGTAACAGATACGCAGTATTTT. As protein: CASSDLLAGVTDTQYF.